Here is one TCR beta chain with its context. This receptor's antigen is unknown. No base quality values were provided; no much bigger clone lies one nucleotide off. These data come from a study of T cell responses to AZD1222 COVID-19 vaccine (dated by TCRdb to the early 2020s). Turning to the overall study: AZD1222 recipients given second doses at about 4 weeks or at about 12 weeks were pooled, since spike-specific TCR depth and breadth were not found to differ between the two schedules. Trial participants were enrolled by age into 18-55, 56-69 and 70-plus year subgroups, with approximately 160, 26 and 62 TCR-sequenced participants respectively. TCR sequencing was performed for roughly 250 trial participants, of whom about 200 were given two doses of AZD1222 and around 25 were given two doses of MenACWY control vaccine. The full study reports these points: Participants were mostly white British, with more females than males. The authors suggested clonal diversity may have been underestimated. No day 14 peak-response samples were available, so repertoires were characterized only after the peak T cell response. Conclusions about previously exposed vaccinees were limited because only 5 or 6 AZD1222 recipients were SARS-CoV-2 seropositive at baseline. Reportedly, close to half of the unique spike-specific TCRs recognized epitopes lying outside the regions that are mutated in the B.1.351 and B.1.1.7 variants. In the small 56-69-year group, the increase in depth fell short of significance, most likely because of low power. After two AZD1222 doses, both the breadth and the depth of spike-specific TCRs were significantly higher than at day 0 and than in MenACWY recipients. The whole spike protein was spanned by vaccine-associated CD4 TCRs, and dominant responses were seen in regions 160-218 and 743-854.

The time point label here, explained by the study, means: baseline before first vaccination. Samples from vaccinated people were obtained from the UK trials COV001 and COV002, which included a single-blind randomized controlled phase 2/3 trial of AZD1222 (ChAdOx1 nCoV-19) in healthy adults. Trial participant PBMC samples were collected at day 0 and day 28 after the second dose for TCRbeta chain sequencing. The CDR3 regions of human TCRbeta chains were subjected to immunosequencing. The authors' pipeline ran thus. TCRs in the repertoires were compared against a reference library of SARS-CoV-2-specific TCRs that had been generated with the MIRA antigen-specificity platform. Breadth meant the fraction of unique TCRs that were SARS-CoV-2-associated, whereas depth meant the fraction of total T cells that were SARS-CoV-2-associated. Using the MIRA data, every spike-specific TCR was mapped to the spike region that the TCR reacted to and assigned to either a CD4 or a CD8 class. Log10-transformed breadth and depth values were compared by one-way ANOVA with Sidak's multiple comparisons tests. This is the immuneACCESS table as TCRdb keeps it, with only in-frame sequences that have V and J called. A part of the clones is gone; compared with another copy, unresolved V genes explain less than half, and the rest is unexplained. That table supplies the V and J calls and clone size; D and trimming were determined from the DNA. This sample holds more than 140,000 clones; approximately 88% were observed only once. Together, the top ten hold about 3% of the sample.

CDR1 SGDLS and CDR2 YYNGEE are derived from the germline V gene. V loses 0 bases, J loses 5 bases, and the germline ends lie 14 bases apart. Taken from cysteine to phenylalanine, the CDR3 has 15 residues. Just the 45-base CDR3 DNA is kept, in frame starting at base 1. The source is an adult in good health. The source material was peripheral blood, sampled on day 0 of AZD1222 vaccination. Recombination linked TRBV9 to TRBJ1-2; confidence is insufficient to name the D gene. Here is the DNA: TGTGCCAGCAGCGTAGCTGGGGAAGGGTTTTATGGCTACACCTTC. It codes for CASSVAGEGFYGYTF.